The entry below describes one T cell receptor beta chain. The protocol was immunoSEQ multiplex PCR, while the TCRdb copy is restricted to in-frame clones and leaves out a portion. The table lists some 310,000 clones, around 87% of them singletons. This record comes from a study of blood T cell repertoires in COVID-19. Study-level background: T cells, B-cell-depleted T cells, or PBMCs supplied cDNA or gDNA.

This clonotype originated in a man over 45 with active or convalescent COVID-19. Sequenced input: peripheral blood.

The CDR3 region is CASSVASTGELLNSGNTIYF. CDR3 sequence (DNA): TGTGCCAGCAGCGTAGCCTCTACGGGGGAGCTCCTCAACTCTGGAAACACCATATATTTT. This chain connects TRBV9 to TRBJ1-3; D perhaps matches TRBD1 (5 bases). Germline values: CDR1 SGDLS, CDR2 YYNGEE. This CDR3 comprises 20 residues. V gave up 0 bases and J gave up 0 bases, with 22 bases separating them.